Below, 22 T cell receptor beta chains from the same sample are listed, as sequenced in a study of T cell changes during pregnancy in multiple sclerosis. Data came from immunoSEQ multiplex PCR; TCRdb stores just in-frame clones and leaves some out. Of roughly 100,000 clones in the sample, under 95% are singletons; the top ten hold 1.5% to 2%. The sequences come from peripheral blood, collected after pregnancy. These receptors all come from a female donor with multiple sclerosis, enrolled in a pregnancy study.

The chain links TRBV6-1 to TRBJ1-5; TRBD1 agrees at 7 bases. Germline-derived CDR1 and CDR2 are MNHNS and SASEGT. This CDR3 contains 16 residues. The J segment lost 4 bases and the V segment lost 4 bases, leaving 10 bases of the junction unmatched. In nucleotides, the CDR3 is TGTGCCAGCAGTGGTAGACAGGGCCCCGGGAATCAGCCCCAGCATTTT. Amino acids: CASSGRQGPGNQPQHF.

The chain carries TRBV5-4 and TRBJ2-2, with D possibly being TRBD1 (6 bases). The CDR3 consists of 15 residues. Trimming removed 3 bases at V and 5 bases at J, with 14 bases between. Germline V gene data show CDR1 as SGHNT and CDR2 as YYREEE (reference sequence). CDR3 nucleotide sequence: TGTGCCAGCAGCTCTAAAGGACAGCGAACCGGGGAGCTGTTTTTT. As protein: CASSSKGQRTGELFF.

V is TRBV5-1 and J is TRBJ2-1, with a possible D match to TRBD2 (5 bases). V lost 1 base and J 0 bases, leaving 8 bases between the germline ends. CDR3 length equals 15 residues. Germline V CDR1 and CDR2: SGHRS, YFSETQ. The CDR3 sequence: CASSLRLASYNEQFF. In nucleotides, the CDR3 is TGCGCCAGCAGCTTGCGCCTAGCCTCCTACAATGAGCAGTTCTTC. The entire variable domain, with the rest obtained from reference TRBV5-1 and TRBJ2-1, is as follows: KAGVTQTPRYLIKTRGQQVTLSCSPISGHRSVSWYQQTPGQGLQFLFEYFSETQRNKGNFPGRFSGRQFSNSRSEMNVSTLELGDSALYLCASSLRLASYNEQFFGPGTRLTVL.

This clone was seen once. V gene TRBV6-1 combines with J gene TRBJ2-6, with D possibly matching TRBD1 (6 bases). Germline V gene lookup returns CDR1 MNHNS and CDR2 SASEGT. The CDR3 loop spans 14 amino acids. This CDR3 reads CPLRGHSGANVLTF. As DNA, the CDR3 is TGTCCCCTCCGGGGACACTCTGGGGCCAACGTCCTGACTTTC.

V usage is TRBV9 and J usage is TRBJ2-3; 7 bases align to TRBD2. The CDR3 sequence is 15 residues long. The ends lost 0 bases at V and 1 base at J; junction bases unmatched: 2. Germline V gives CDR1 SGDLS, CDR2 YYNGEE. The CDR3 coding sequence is TGTGCCAGCAGCGTAGAGGCGGGGGGCACAGATACGCAGTATTTT. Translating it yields CASSVEAGGTDTQYF.

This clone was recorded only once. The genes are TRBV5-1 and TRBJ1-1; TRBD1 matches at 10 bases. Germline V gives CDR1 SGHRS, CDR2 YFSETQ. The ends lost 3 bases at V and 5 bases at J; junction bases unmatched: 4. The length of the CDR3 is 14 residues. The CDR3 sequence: CASSSTGGWTEAFF. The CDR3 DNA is TGCGCCAGCAGCTCGACAGGGGGCTGGACTGAAGCTTTCTTT.

Written as DNA, the CDR3 is TGTGCCAGCAGCCCTCCAGGGTTAAAGAGCTACACCTTC. Its translation: CASSPPGLKSYTF. V and J are TRBV28 and TRBJ1-2; perhaps TRBD1 as D (5 bases). Germline V gives CDR1 MDHEN, CDR2 SYDVKM. The V and J ends lost 6 bases and 9 bases respectively, with 17 bases between them. The CDR3 covers 13 residues.

The CDR3 coding sequence is TGTGCCAGCAGCTCGACAGATGCTAACTATGGCTACACCTTC. Encoded protein: CASSSTDANYGYTF. The chain carries TRBV5-6 and TRBJ1-2, with a possible D match to TRBD1 (5 bases). Trimming left V 3 bases short and J 0 bases short, with 9 bases between. The germline gives CDR1 SGHDT, CDR2 YYEEEE. The CDR3 has 14 amino acids.

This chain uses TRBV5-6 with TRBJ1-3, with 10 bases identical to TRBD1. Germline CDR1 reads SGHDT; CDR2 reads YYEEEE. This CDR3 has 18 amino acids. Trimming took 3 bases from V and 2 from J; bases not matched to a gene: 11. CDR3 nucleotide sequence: TGTGCCAGCAGCTCGCTAGACAGGGGGCGCCTCCCTGGAAACACCATATATTTT. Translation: CASSSLDRGRLPGNTIYF. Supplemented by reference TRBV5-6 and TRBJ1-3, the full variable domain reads DAGVTQSPTHLIKTRGQQVTLRCSPKSGHDTVSWYQQALGQGPQFIFQYYEEEERQRGNFPDRFSGHQFPNYSSELNVNALLLGDSALYLCASSSLDRGRLPGNTIYFGEGSWLTVV.

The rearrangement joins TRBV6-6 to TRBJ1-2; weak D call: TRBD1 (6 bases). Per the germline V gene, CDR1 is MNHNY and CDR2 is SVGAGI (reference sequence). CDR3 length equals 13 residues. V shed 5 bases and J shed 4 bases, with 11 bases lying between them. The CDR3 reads CASSPDRTYGYTF. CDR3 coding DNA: TGTGCCAGCAGTCCCGACAGGACCTATGGCTACACCTTC.

CDR3 bases: TGCGCCAGCAGCCCAGCGGGAGGAGGGGAAAGCACCTACAATGAGCAGTTCTTC. This translates into CASSPAGGGESTYNEQFF. V is TRBV5-1 and J is TRBJ2-1, with 9 bases identical to TRBD2. J lost 2 bases, V lost 4 bases, and 13 bases had no gene match. Germline CDR1 and CDR2: SGHRS and YFSETQ. The CDR3 consists of 18 residues.

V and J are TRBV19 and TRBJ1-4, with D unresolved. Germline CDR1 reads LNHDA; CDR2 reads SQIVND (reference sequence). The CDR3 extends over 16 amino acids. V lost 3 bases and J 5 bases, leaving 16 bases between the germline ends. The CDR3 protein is CASSISSVSPNEKLFF. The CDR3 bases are TGTGCCAGTAGTATCTCGTCAGTATCACCAAATGAAAAACTGTTTTTT.

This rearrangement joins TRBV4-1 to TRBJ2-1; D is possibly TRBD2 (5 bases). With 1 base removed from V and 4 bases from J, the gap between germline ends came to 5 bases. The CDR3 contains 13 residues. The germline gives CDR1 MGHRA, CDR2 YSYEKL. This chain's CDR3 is CASSQAGYNEQFF. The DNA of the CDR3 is TGCGCCAGCAGCCAAGCGGGATACAATGAGCAGTTCTTC.

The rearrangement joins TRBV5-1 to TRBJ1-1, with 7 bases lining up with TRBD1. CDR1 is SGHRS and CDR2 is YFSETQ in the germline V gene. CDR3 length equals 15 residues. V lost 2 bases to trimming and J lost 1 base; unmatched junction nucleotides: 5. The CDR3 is CASSLPQGRNTEAFF. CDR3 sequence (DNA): TGCGCCAGCAGCTTACCACAGGGGAGGAACACTGAAGCTTTCTTT.

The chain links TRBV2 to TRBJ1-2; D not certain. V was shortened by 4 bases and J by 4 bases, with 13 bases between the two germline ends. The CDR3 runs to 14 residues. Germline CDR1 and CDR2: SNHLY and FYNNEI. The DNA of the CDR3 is TGTGCCAGCAGTGGAGAGGATTGGAGCTATGGCTACACCTTC. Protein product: CASSGEDWSYGYTF.

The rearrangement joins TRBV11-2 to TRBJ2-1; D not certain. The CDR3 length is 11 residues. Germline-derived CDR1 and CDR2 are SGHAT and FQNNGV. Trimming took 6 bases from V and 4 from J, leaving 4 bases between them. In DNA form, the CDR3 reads TGTGCCAGCAGTCGTTACAATGAGCAGTTCTTC. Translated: CASSRYNEQFF.

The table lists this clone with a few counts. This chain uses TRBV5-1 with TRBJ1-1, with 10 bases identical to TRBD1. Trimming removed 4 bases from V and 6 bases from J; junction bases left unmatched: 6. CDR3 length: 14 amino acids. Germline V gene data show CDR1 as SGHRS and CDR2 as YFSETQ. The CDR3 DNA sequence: TGCGCCAGCAGCATGGGACAGGGGTCCGCTGAAGCTTTCTTT. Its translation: CASSMGQGSAEAFF.

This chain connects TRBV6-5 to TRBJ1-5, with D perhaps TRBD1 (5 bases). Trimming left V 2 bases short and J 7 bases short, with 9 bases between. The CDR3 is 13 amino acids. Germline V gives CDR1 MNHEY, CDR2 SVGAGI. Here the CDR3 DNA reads TGTGCCAGCAGTTACAGGAGGGACCAGCCCCAGCATTTT. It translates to CASSYRRDQPQHF.

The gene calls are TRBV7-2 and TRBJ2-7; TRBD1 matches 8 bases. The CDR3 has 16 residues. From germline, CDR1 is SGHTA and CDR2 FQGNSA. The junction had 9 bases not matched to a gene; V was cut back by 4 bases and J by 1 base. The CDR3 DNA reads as TGTGCCAGCAGCTCACGGACAGGGCCTTTTTCCTACGAGCAGTACTTC. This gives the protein CASSSRTGPFSYEQYF.

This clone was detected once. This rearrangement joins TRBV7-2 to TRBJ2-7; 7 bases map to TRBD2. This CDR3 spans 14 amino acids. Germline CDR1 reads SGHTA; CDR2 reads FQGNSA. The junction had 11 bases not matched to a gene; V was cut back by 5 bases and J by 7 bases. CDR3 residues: CASSLNGGAGEQYF. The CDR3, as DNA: TGTGCCAGCAGCCTGAATGGGGGAGCGGGAGAGCAGTACTTC.

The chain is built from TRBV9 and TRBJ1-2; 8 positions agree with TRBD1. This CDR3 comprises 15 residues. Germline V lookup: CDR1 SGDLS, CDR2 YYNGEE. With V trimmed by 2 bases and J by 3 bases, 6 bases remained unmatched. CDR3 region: CASSVGTGLDYGYTF. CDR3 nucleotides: TGTGCCAGCAGCGTGGGGACAGGCCTGGACTATGGCTACACCTTC.

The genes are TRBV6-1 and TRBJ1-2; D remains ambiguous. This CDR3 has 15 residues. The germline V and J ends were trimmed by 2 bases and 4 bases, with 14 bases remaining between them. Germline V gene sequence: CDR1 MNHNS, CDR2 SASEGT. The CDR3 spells CASSETIVNPYGYTF. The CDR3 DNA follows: TGTGCCAGCAGTGAAACTATCGTCAATCCCTATGGCTACACCTTC.